This T cell receptor beta chain was profiled in a study of CD8+CD57+ T cells in acquired aplastic anemia. About the study: An average of 3.2 ug of DNA was obtained from sorted CD4+ and CD8+ cells.

The germline V gene encodes CDR1 ENHRY and CDR2 SYGVKD. V gave up 4 bases and J gave up 8 bases, with 6 bases separating them. This CDR3 has 11 residues. It was genomic DNA that served as the template for profiling TCR beta VDJ and CDR3. TCRdb re-analysed the reads in MiXCR, keeping a single row per CDR3 protein. The table records 200,000 to 300,000 distinct CDR3 sequences, approximately 45% of them present only once. Patients chosen for sequencing had shown CD8+CD57+ cell expansion by flow cytometry. Severe acquired aplastic anemia affected all patients. Untreated patients provided the blood samples, with no therapy given before sampling. This clonotype was seen a few times.

The rearrangement joins TRBV10-3 to TRBJ2-1; the D is unclear. The specimen sequenced was sorted CD4+, CD8+, or CD8+CD57+ T cells (not recorded which) from PBMCs. This TCR came from a human donor with aplastic anemia. CDR3 sequence (DNA): TGTGCCATCAGTGCAAGGGATGAGCAGTTCTTC. It encodes CAISARDEQFF.